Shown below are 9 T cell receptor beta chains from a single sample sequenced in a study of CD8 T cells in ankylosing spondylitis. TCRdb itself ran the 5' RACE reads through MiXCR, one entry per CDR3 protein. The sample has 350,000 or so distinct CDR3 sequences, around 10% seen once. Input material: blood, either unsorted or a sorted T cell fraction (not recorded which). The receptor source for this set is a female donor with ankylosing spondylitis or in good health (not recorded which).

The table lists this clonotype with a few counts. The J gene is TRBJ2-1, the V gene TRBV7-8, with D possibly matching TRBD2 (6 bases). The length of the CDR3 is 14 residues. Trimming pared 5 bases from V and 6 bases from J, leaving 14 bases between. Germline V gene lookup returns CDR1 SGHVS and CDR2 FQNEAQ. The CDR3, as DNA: TGTGCCAGCAGCACAACCGGGGGAGGCAATGAGCAGTTCTTC. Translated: CASSTTGGGNEQFF.

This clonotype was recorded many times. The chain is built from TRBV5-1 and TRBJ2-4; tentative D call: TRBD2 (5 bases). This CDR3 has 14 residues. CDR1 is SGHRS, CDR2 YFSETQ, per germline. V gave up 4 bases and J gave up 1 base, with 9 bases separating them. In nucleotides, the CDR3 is TGCGCCAGCAGCGAGGGAATCGCCAAAAACATTCAGTACTTC. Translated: CASSEGIAKNIQYF.

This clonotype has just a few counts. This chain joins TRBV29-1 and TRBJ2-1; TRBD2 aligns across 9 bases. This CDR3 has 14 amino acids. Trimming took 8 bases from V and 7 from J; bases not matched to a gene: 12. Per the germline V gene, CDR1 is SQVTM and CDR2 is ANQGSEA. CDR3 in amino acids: CSTSLAGVRNEQFF. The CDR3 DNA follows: TGCAGCACCAGCTTAGCGGGAGTTCGAAATGAGCAGTTCTTC.

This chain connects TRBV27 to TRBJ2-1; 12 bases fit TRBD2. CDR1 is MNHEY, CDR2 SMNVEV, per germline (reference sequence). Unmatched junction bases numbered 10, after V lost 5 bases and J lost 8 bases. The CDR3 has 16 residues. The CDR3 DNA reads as TGTGCCAGCAGTCCGCTAGCGGGAGGGCCTGAGGATGAGCAGTTCTTC. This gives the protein CASSPLAGGPEDEQFF.

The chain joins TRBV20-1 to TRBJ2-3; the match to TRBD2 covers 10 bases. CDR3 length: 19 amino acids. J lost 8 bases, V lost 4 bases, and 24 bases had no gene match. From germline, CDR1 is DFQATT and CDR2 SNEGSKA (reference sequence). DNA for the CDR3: TGCAGTGCTAAGGCTCCGACCGGGACTAGCGCTTGGCCCTATCCTACGCAGTATTTT. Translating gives CSAKAPTGTSAWPYPTQYF.

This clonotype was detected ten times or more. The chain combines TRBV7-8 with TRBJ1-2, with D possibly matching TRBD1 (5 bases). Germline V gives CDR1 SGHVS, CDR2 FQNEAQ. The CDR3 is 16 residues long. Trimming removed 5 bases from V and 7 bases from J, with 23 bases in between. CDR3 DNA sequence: TGTGCCAGCAGCCAACTCAGGGACGCCTTACGTGGTGGCTACACCTTC. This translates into CASSQLRDALRGGYTF.

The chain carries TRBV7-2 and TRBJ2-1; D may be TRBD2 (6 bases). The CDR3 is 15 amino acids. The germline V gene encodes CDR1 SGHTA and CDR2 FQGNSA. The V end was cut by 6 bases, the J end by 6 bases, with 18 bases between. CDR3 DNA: TGTGCCAGCAGGTCACCCGGGACTGGGGCCAATGAGCAGTTCTTC. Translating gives CASRSPGTGANEQFF.

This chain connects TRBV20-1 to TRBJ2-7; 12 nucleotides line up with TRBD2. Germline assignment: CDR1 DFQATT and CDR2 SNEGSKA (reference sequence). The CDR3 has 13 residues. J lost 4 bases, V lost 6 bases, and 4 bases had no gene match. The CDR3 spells CSAETSGSYEQYF. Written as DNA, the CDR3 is TGCAGTGCCGAGACTAGCGGGAGTTACGAGCAGTACTTC.

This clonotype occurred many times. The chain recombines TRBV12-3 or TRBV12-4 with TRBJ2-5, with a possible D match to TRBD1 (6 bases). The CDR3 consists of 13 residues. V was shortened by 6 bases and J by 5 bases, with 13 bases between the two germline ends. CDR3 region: CASSRTARETQYF. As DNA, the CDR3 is TGTGCCAGCAGCCGGACAGCGAGGGAGACCCAGTACTTC.